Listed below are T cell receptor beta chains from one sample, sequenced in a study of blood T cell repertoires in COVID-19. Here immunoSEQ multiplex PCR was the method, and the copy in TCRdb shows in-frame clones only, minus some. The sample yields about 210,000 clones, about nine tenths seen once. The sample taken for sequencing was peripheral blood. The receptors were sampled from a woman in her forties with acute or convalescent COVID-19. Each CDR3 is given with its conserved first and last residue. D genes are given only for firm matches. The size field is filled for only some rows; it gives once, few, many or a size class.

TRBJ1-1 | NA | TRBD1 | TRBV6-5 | TGTGCCAGCAGATCGGGACAGGACTACACTGAAGCTTTCTTT | CASRSGQDYTEAFF
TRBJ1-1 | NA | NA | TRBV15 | TGTGCCACCAGCAGGACAGAATTGAGTGAAGCTTTCTTT | CATSRTELSEAFF
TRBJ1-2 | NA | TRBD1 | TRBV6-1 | TGTGCCAGCAGTGAAGTTCTGACAGGGAACTATGGCTACACCTTC | CASSEVLTGNYGYTF
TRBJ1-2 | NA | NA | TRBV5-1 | TGCGCCAGCAGCTCCGCCCTGGGAGAAGGCTACACCTTC | CASSSALGEGYTF
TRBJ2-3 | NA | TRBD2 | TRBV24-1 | TGTGCCACCAGTGATCCAGGGGGGCTAGCGGGGGCTCTAACAGATACGCAGTATTTT | CATSDPGGLAGALTDTQYF
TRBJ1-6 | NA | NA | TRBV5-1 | TGCGCCAGCAGGGGAGCGGGGGGGTTGAATAATTCACCCCTCCACTTT | CASRGAGGLNNSPLHF
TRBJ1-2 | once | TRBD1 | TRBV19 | TGTGCCAGTAGTCCACGGACAGGGTACTATGGCTACACCTTC | CASSPRTGYYGYTF
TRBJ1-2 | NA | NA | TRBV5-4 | TGTGCCAGCAGCTTGGCAGGGGAGAGAAGGGGCTATGGCTACACCTTC | CASSLAGERRGYGYTF
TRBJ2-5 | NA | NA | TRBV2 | TGTGCCAGCAGGGACAGCCAAGAGACCCAGTACTTC | CASRDSQETQYF
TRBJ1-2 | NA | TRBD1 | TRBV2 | TGTGCCAGCAGTGCGGGACAGGCTGGCTATGGCTACACCTTC | CASSAGQAGYGYTF
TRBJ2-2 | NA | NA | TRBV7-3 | TGTGCCAGCAGCAACAATCCCGGGGGACCCGGGGAGCTGTTTTTT | CASSNNPGGPGELFF
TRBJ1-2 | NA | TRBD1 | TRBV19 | TGTGCCAGTAGTAGGATTCGGACAGGAGACTTTTACTACACCTTC | CASSRIRTGDFYYTF
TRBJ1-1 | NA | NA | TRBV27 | TGTGCCAGCATCAGAGGGATGGAAGCTTTCTTT | CASIRGMEAFF
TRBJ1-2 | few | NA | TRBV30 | TGTGCCTGGAGTTCGGCGGGGCCCGACCTCTATGGCTACACCTTC | CAWSSAGPDLYGYTF
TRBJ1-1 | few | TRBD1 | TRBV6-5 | TGTGCCAGCGATTACAGGGGGTCGGCTTTCTTT | CASDYRGSAFF
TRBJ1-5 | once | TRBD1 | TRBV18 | TGTGCCAGCTCACCGGGGACAGATCAGCCCCAGCATTTT | CASSPGTDQPQHF
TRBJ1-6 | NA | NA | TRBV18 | TGTGCCAGCTCACCACGGGCCACAACAGGGCTCCAAGCTGGCAATTCACCCCTCCACTTT | CASSPRATTGLQAGNSPLHF
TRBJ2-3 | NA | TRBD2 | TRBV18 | TGTGCCAGCTCCCCCAGCACTAGCGGCCCAGATACGCAGTATTTT | CASSPSTSGPDTQYF
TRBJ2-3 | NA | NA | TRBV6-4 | TGTGCCACCTCAGGGGACCAGCACACAGATACGCAGTATTTT | CATSGDQHTDTQYF